The 7 T cell receptor beta chains below were found in one sample sequenced in a study of PD-1 blockade in classical Hodgkin lymphoma. Every patient experienced relapse after autologous stem cell transplantation, and brentuximab vedotin exposure varied. Magnetic depletion of non-target cells from thawed PBMCs yielded purified CD8+ T cells. The protocol was immunoSEQ multiplex PCR, while the TCRdb copy is restricted to in-frame clones and leaves out a portion. The table records more than 10,000 clones, more than 70% of them present only once. The material sequenced was CD8+ T cells from blood, taken at baseline. These TCRs come from a human donor with classical Hodgkin lymphoma.

This clone came up once. The V gene is TRBV6-5, the J gene TRBJ1-5; 7 bases line up with TRBD1. The CDR3 contains 14 residues. Germline V gives CDR1 MNHEY, CDR2 SVGAGI. J lost 6 bases, V lost 4 bases, and 6 bases had no gene match. CDR3 sequence (DNA): TGTGCCAGCAGTTCTTCAGGGGGAGGTCAGCCCCAGCATTTT. This codes for CASSSSGGGQPQHF.

This chain uses TRBV15 with TRBJ1-4; D is uncertain. V lost 4 bases to trimming and J lost 8 bases, with 8 bases between them. This CDR3 is built from 12 residues. The germline CDR1 and CDR2 sequences are LNHNV and YYDKDF (reference sequence). Here the CDR3 reads CATSTKREKLFF. In nucleotides, the CDR3 is TGTGCCACCAGCACAAAGAGGGAAAAACTGTTTTTT.

V is TRBV5-5 and J is TRBJ2-7; unclear D gene. Germline V gives CDR1 SGHKS, CDR2 YYEKEE (reference sequence). The CDR3 sequence is 13 residues long. With 0 bases removed from V and 4 bases from J, the gap between germline ends came to 8 bases. CDR3 sequence: CASSLEPAYEQYF. CDR3 bases: TGTGCCAGCAGCTTGGAGCCTGCTTACGAGCAGTACTTC.

The CDR3 sequence is CASSQEPNYNEQFF. The CDR3 DNA follows: TGCGCCAGCAGCCAAGAACCGAATTACAATGAGCAGTTCTTC. This sequence joins TRBV4-1 and TRBJ2-1; D is ambiguous. Trimming took off 0 bases at V and 4 bases at J, with 7 bases between the two ends. CDR3 length: 14 amino acids. Germline V gives CDR1 MGHRA, CDR2 YSYEKL.

This sequence joins TRBV10-1 and TRBJ2-7, with D unclear. This CDR3 has 15 amino acids. Germline V gene lookup returns CDR1 WNHNN and CDR2 SYGVQD (reference sequence). V lost 2 bases to trimming and J lost 0 bases, with 11 bases between them. The CDR3 loop reads CASSETPESSYEQYF. DNA of the CDR3: TGCGCCAGCAGTGAGACCCCAGAGAGCTCCTACGAGCAGTACTTC.

The rearrangement links TRBV4-1 to TRBJ1-5, with 8 bases matching TRBD1. CDR1 is MGHRA and CDR2 is YSYEKL in the germline V gene. The J segment lost 2 bases and the V segment lost 5 bases, leaving 5 bases of the junction unmatched. The CDR3 extends over 15 amino acids. CDR3 region: CASSTQGAGNQPQHF. The CDR3 DNA reads TGCGCCAGCAGCACCCAGGGGGCCGGCAATCAGCCCCAGCATTTT.

The chain recombines TRBV27 with TRBJ2-7, with D hard to call. Germline CDR1 is MNHEY and CDR2 is SMNVEV (reference sequence). The CDR3 covers 13 residues. With 5 bases removed from V and 0 bases from J, the gap between germline ends came to 8 bases. The CDR3, as DNA: TGTGCCAGCAGTCAAACGGGCTCCTACGAGCAGTACTTC. This gives the protein CASSQTGSYEQYF.